This entry lists 6 T cell receptor beta chains sequenced from one sample in a study of CD8+CD57+ T cells in acquired aplastic anemia. Both TCR beta VDJ combination and CDR3 sequence profiling were carried out. Genomic DNA was the template for this profiling. TCRdb re-analysed the reads in MiXCR, keeping a single row per CDR3 protein. The sample has some 200,000 distinct CDR3 sequences, roughly 33% seen once; the top ten hold roughly 1.1%. Specimen: sorted CD4+, CD8+, or CD8+CD57+ T cells (not recorded which) from PBMCs. Source of these receptors: a human donor in good health, serving as a control.

The rearrangement joins TRBV5-1 to TRBJ1-6; 9 nucleotides agree with TRBD1. This CDR3 is built from 15 residues. Germline CDR1 reads SGHRS; CDR2 reads YFSETQ. V trimming: 1 base; J trimming: 10 bases; junction bases outside the gene matches: 6. The chain's CDR3 is CASSLTGGTSSPLHF. CDR3 sequence (DNA): TGCGCCAGCAGCTTGACAGGGGGCACTTCATCACCCCTCCACTTT.

The chain links TRBV15 to TRBJ1-2, with D possibly being TRBD1 (6 bases). The CDR3 length is 15 residues. Germline V gene sequence: CDR1 LNHNV, CDR2 YYDKDF (reference sequence). V dropped 1 base and J dropped 0 bases, with 9 bases sitting between them. The CDR3 protein is CATSRGTEANYGYTF. CDR3 in DNA: TGTGCCACCAGCAGAGGGACAGAAGCTAACTATGGCTACACCTTC.

This clonotype was counted between two and nine times. This chain links TRBV25-1 with TRBJ2-3, with 14 bases fitting TRBD2. V was pared by 6 bases and J by 4 bases, with 9 bases of the junction left unmatched. Germline V gene data show CDR1 as MGHDK and CDR2 as SYGVNS. There are 17 residues in the CDR3. The CDR3 loop reads CASRLGTSGSGADTQYF. The CDR3 DNA reads as TGTGCCAGCAGACTCGGGACTAGCGGGAGTGGAGCAGATACGCAGTATTTT.

With regard to this clonotype: Here the CDR3 omits its conserved ending phenylalanine or tryptophan, so a read error is the likely source. This chain connects TRBV20-1 to TRBJ2-5; possible D gene TRBD2, 5 bases. V was clipped by 0 bases and J by 4 bases, with 21 bases between them. This CDR3 spans 17 amino acids. Germline V gives CDR1 DFQATT, CDR2 SNEGSKA (reference sequence). The chain's CDR3 is CSARDLLDGSVTETQYL. The CDR3 bases are TGCAGTGCTAGAGACCTTTTGGACGGTAGCGTTACAGAGACCCAGTACCTC.

This chain connects TRBV7-3 to TRBJ1-2; 9 nucleotides match TRBD1. The CDR3 totals 17 residues. CDR1 is SGHTA and CDR2 is FQGTGA in the germline V gene. V shed 5 bases and J 3 bases; nucleotides not matched to a gene: 13. The CDR3 is CASSPGDRASRDYGYTF. CDR3 coding DNA: TGTGCCAGCAGCCCCGGGGACAGGGCTAGTCGGGACTATGGCTACACCTTC. Combining the CDR3 with reference TRBV7-3 and TRBJ1-2 gives the whole variable domain GAGVSQTPSNKVTEKGKYVELRCDPISGHTALYWYRQSLGQGPEFLIYFQGTGAADDSGLPNDRFFAVRPEGSVSTLKIQRTERGDSAVYLCASSPGDRASRDYGYTFGSGTRLTVV.

As regards this clonotype: One junction end does not reproduce the germline sequence, and a read error may be involved. The chain employs TRBV5-1 and TRBJ1-3; 7 nucleotides align to TRBD1. The CDR3 loop spans 15 amino acids. Germline CDR1 is SGHRS and CDR2 is YFSETQ. This CDR3 reads CASSQGTVGGSTIYF. The CDR3 nucleotides are TGCGCCAGCAGCCAAGGGACAGTGGGAGGAAGCACCATATATTTT.